This TCR beta chain was sequenced during a study of control samples from healthy donors and cancer patients. The repertoire was sequenced with immunoSEQ multiplex PCR; TCRdb's copy has only in-frame clones and lacks some. The sample lists approximately 60,000 clones, 70% to 90% seen once, with roughly 5% in the top ten. Sequenced sample: blood. The receptor comes from a middle-aged man in good health.

CDR3 region: CAIGGNYGYTF. CDR3 coding DNA: TGTGCCATCGGGGGGAACTATGGCTACACCTTC. The chain carries TRBV10-3 and TRBJ1-2, with D perhaps TRBD1 (5 bases). The CDR3 contains 11 residues. V was shortened by 8 bases and J by 2 bases, with 6 bases between the two germline ends. Per the germline V gene, CDR1 is ENHRY and CDR2 is SYGVKD.